This paragraph covers one T cell receptor beta chain sequence. The data were obtained in a study of blood T cell repertoires in COVID-19. Overall study context: Sites in the United States, Italy and Spain provided acute and convalescent COVID-19 samples.

In the authors' methods: Estimated nucleated cell counts came from reference gene primer amplification. The assay was immunoSEQ multiplex PCR, and TCRdb's table has in-frame clones only and misses some. The V and J calls and clone size come from that table; D and trimming were worked out from the DNA. The sample gives over 150,000 clones, around 84% of which show up once; 5.5% to 7% is in the top ten. The CDR3 has 15 residues. Germline V gives CDR1 SGHAT, CDR2 FQNNGV. Trimming left V 6 bases short and J 2 bases short, with 16 bases between. Sequenced material: peripheral blood. The rearrangement links TRBV11-2 to TRBJ2-5, with D tentatively TRBD1 (5 bases). The clonotype was recovered from a man between 45 and 60 years old with active or convalescent COVID-19. The CDR3 sequence: CASRPATGLQETQYF. The CDR3 DNA sequence: TGTGCCAGCAGACCAGCTACAGGCCTACAAGAGACCCAGTACTTC.